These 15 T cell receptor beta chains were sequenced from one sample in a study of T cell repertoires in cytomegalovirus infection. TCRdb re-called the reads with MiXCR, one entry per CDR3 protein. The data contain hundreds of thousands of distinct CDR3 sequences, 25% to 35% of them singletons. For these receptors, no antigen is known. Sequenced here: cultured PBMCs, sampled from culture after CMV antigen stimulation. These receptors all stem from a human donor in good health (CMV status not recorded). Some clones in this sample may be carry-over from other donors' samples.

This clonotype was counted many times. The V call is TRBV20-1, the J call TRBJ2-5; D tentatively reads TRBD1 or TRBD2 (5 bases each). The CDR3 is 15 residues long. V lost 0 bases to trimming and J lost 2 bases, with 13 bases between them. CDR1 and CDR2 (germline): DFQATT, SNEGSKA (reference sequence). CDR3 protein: CSARDWRGVQETQYF. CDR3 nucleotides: TGCAGTGCTAGAGATTGGAGAGGGGTTCAAGAGACCCAGTACTTC.

Here the CDR3 DNA reads TGTGCCAGCAGTTCTCTAGCGGGGGCCACAGATACGCAGTATTTT. This codes for CASSSLAGATDTQYF. The chain carries TRBV28 and TRBJ2-3; the match to TRBD2 covers 10 bases. Germline V gene sequence: CDR1 MDHEN, CDR2 SYDVKM. There are 15 residues in the CDR3. Unmatched junction bases numbered 3, after V lost 4 bases and J lost 2 bases.

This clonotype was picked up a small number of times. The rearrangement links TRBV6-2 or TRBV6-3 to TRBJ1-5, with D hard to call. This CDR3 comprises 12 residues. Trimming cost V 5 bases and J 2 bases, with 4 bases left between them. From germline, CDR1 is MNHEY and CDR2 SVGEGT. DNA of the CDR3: TGTGCCAGCAGTCACCGCAATCAGCCCCAGCATTTT. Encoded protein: CASSHRNQPQHF.

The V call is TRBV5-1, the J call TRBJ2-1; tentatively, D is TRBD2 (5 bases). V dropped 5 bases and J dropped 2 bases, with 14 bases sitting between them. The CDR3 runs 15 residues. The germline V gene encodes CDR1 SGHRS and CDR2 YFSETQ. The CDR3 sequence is CASRPSGSTYNEQFF. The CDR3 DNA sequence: TGCGCCAGCAGACCGTCGGGGTCCACCTACAATGAGCAGTTCTTC.

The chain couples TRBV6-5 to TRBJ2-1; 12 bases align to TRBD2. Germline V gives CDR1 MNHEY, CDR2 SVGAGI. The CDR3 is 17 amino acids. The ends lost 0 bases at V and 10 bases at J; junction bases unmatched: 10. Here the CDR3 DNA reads TGTGCCAGCAGTTACTCGATAACTAGCGGGGGGATTGGCGAGCAGTTCTTC. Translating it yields CASSYSITSGGIGEQFF.

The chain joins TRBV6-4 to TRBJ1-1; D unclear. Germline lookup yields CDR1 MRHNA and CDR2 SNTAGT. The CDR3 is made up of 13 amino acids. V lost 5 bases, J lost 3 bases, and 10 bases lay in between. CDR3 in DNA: TGTGCCAGCAGTTTTCGAGCGGACACTGAAGCTTTCTTT. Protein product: CASSFRADTEAFF.

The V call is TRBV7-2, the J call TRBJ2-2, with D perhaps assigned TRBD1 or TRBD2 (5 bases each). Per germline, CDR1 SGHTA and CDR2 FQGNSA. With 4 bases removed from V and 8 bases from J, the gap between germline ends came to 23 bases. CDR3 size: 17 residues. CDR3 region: CASSYHGIQGREGELFF. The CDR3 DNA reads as TGTGCCAGCAGCTATCACGGGATCCAGGGTAGAGAAGGGGAGCTGTTTTTT. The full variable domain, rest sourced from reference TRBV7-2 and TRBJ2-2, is GAGVSQSPSNKVTEKGKDVELRCDPISGHTALYWYRQSLGQGLEFLIYFQGNSAPDKSGLPSDRFSAERTGGSVSTLTIQRTQQEDSAVYLCASSYHGIQGREGELFFGEGSRLTVL.

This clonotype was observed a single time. The CDR3 DNA reads TGTGCCAGCAGATACGGACAAAATCAGCCCCAGCATTTT. Amino acid sequence: CASRYGQNQPQHF. V usage is TRBV28 and J usage is TRBJ1-5; TRBD1 might be the D (5 bases). Germline loops: CDR1 MDHEN, CDR2 SYDVKM. The CDR3 totals 13 residues. Trimming removed 6 bases at V and 4 bases at J, with 10 bases between.

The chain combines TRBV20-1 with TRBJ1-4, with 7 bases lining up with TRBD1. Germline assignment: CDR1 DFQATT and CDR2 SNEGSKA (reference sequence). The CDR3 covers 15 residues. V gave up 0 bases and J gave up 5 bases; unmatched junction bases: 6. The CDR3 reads CSARDPTGLNEKLFF. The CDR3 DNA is TGCAGTGCTAGAGATCCGACAGGGCTGAATGAAAAACTGTTTTTT.

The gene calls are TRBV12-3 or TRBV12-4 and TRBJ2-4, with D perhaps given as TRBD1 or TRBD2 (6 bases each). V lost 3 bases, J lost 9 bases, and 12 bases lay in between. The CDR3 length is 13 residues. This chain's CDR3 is CASSFARGGIQYF. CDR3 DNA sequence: TGTGCCAGCAGTTTTGCCAGGGGAGGCATTCAGTACTTC.

This chain's CDR3 is CASGSIVTANYGYTF. In DNA, the CDR3 is TGTGCTAGTGGTTCAATAGTAACAGCTAACTATGGCTACACCTTC. V and J are TRBV12-5 and TRBJ1-2; D remains unclear. This CDR3 contains 15 residues. The germline V gene has CDR1 LGHNT and CDR2 FRNRAP. The V gene lost 4 bases and the J gene lost 0 bases, with 12 bases spanning the gap.

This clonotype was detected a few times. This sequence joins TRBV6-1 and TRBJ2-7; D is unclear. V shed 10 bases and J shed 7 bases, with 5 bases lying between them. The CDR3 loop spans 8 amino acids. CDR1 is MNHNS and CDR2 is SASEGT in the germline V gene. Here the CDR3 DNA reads TGTGCCACCGCAGAGCAGTACTTC. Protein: CATAEQYF.

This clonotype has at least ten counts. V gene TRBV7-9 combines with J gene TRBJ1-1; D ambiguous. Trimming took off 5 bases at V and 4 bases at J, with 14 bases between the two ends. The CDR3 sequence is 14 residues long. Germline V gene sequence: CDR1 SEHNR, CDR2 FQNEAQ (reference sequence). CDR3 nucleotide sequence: TGTGCCAGCAGCCTCCAAGGGAAGATCACTGAAGCTTTCTTT. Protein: CASSLQGKITEAFF.

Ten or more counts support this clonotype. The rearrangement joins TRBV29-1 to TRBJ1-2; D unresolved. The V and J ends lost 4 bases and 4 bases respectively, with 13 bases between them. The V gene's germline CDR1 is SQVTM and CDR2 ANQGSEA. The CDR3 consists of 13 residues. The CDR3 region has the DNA TGCAGCGTTGTGCCCCCCGGACGCTATGGCTACACCTTC. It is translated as CSVVPPGRYGYTF.

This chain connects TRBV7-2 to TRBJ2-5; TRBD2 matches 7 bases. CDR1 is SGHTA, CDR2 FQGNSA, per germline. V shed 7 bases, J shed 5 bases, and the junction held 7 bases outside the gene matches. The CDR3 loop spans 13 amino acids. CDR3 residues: CASIRGEGETQYF. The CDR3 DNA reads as TGTGCCAGCATCCGGGGGGAAGGCGAGACCCAGTACTTC.